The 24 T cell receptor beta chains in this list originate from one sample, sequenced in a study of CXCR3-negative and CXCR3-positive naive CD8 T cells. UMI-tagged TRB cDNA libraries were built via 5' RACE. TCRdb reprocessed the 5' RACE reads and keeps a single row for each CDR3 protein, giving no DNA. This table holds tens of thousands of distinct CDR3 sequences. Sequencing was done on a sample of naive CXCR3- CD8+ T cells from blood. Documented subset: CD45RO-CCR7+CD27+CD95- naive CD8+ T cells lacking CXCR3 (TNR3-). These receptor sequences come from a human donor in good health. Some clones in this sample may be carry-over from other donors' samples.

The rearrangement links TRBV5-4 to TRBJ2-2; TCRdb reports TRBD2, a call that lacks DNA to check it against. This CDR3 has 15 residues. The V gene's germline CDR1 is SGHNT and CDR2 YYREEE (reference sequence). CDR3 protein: CASSTGGGDTGELFF.

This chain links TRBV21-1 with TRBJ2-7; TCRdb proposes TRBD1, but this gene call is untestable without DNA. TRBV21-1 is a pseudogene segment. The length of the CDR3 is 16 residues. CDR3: CASSKEGPGGIYEQYF.

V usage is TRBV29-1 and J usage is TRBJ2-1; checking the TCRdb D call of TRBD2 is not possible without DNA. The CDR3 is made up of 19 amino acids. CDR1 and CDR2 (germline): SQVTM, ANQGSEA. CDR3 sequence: CSVDGRPGLQRGHYNEQFF.

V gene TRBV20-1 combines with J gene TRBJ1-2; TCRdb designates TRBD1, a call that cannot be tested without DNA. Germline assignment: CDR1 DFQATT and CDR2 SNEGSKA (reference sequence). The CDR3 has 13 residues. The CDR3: CSASTGTTIGYTF.

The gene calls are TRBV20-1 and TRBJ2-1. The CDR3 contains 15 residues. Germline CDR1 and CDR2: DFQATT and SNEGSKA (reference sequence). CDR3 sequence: CSARAELLSYNEQFF.

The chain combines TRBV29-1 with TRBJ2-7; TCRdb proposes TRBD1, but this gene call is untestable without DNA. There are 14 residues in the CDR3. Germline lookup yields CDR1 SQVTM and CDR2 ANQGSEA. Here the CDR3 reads CSVVGGTGAYEQYF.

CDR3 region: CSVEDWDRGSNTGELFF. V usage is TRBV29-1 and J usage is TRBJ2-2; absent DNA, TCRdb's TRBD1 call cannot be checked. Germline V gene lookup returns CDR1 SQVTM and CDR2 ANQGSEA. The CDR3 covers 17 residues.

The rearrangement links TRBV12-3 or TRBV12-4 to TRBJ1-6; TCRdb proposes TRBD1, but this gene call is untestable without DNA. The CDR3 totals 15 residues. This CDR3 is CASTTGTGVYSPLHF.

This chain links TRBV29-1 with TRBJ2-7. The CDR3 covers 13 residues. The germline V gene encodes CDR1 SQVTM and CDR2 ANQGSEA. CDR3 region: CSVGLTDSYEQYF.

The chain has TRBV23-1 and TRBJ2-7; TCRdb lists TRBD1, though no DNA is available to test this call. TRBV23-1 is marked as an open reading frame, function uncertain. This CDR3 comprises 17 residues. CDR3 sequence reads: CASSHHLEGAVSYEQYF.

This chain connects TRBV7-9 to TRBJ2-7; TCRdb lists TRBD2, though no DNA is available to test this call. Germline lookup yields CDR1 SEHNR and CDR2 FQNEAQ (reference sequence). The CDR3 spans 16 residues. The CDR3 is CASSSISGGFPYEQYF.

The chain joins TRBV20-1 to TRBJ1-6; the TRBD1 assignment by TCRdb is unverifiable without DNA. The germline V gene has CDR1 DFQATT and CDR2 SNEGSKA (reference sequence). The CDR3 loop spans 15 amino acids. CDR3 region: CSAPYDRVGNSPLHF.

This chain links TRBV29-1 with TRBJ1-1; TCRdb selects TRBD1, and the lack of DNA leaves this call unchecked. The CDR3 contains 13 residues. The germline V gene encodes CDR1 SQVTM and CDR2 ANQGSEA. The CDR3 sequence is CSVDRGQGQEAFF.

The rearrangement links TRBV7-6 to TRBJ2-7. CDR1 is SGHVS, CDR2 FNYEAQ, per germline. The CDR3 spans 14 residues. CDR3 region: CASSLVLGSGEQYF.

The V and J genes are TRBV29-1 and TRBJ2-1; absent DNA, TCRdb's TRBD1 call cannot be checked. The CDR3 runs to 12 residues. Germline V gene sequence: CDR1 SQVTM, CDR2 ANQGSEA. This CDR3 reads CSSDRGGNEQFF.

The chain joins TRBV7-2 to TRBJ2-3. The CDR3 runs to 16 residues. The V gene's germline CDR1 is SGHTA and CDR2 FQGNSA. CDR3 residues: CASSSSGRVGTDTQYF.

CDR3 sequence: CASLQGRGYGYTF. The chain employs TRBV13 and TRBJ1-2; TCRdb returns TRBD1, unconfirmable since there is no DNA. The CDR3 has 13 amino acids. Looked up from germline, CDR1 is PRHDT and CDR2 is FYEKMQ (reference sequence).

The CDR3 reads CASGIGSEQFF. This chain connects TRBV28 to TRBJ2-1. Per the germline V gene, CDR1 is MDHEN and CDR2 is SYDVKM. CDR3 length equals 11 residues.

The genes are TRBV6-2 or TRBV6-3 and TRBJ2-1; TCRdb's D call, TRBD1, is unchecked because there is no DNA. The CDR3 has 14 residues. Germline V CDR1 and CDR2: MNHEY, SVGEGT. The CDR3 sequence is CAICSGQLRDEQFF.

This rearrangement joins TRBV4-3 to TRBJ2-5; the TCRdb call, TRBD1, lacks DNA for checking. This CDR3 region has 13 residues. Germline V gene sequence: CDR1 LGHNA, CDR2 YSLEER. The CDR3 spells CASSRDREETQYF.

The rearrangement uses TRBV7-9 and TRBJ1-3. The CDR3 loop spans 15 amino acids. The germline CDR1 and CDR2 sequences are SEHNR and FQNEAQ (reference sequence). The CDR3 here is CASSSIHKGGNTIYF.

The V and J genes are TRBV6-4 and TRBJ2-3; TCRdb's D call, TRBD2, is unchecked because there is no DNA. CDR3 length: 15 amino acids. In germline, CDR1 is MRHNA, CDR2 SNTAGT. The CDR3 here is CASSVKAGGTDTQYF.

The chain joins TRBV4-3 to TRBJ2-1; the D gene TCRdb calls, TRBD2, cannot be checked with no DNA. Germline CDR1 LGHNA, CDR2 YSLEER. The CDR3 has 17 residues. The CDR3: CASSASGGANWRNEQFF.

The CDR3: CSVRGVNGYTF. The V and J genes are TRBV29-1 and TRBJ1-2; TCRdb's D gene call, TRBD1, goes unchecked for lack of DNA. The CDR3 sequence is 11 residues long. CDR1 SQVTM and CDR2 ANQGSEA come from the germline V gene. Variable domain in full (rest from reference TRBV29-1 and TRBJ1-2): SAVISQKPSRDICQRGTSLTIQCQVDSQVTMMFWYRQQPGQSLTLIATANQGSEATYESGFVIDKFPISRPNLTFSTLTVSNMSPEDSSIYLCSVRGVNGYTFGSGTRLTVV.